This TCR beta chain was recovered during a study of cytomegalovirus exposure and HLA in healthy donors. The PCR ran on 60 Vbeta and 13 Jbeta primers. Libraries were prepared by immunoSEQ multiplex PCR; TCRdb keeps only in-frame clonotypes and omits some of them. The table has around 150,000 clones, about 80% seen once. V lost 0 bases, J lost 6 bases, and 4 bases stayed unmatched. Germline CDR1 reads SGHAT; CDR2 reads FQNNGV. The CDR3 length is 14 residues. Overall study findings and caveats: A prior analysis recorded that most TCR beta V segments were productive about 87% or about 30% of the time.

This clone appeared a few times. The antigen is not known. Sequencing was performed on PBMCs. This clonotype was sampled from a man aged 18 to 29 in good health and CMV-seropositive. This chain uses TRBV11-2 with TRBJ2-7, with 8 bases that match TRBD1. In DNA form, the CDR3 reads TGTGCCAGCAGCTTAGAGCCAGGGGGCTCCGAGCAGTACTTC. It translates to CASSLEPGGSEQYF.